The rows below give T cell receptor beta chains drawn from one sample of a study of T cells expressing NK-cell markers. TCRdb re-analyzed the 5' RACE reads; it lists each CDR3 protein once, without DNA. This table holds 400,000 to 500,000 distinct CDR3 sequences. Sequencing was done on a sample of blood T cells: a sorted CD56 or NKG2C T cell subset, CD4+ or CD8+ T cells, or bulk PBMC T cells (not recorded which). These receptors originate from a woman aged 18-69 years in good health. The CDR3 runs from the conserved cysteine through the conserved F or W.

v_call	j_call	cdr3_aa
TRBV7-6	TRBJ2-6	CASSHHLAHSGANVLTF
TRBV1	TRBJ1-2	CTSSQGCGYTF
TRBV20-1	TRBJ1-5	CSAAGGNQPQHF
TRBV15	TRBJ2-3	CATAGGLYTDTQYF
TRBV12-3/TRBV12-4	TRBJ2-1	CASSLSRDPLDNEQFF
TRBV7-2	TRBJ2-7	CASSLAGSKLGYEQYF
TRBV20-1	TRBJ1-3	CSAQEGQGKSGNTIYF
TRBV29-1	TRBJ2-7	CSVVTTESYEQYF
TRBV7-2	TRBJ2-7	CASSSTTGLREQYF
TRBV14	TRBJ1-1	CASSLTANFGRSEAFF
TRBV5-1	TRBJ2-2	CASTGQGGTGELFF
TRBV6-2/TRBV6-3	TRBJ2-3	CASSYGVAGAQSTDTQYF
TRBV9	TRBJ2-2	CASSVVSSGRNTGELFF
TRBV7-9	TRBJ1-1	CASSPKGDTEAFF
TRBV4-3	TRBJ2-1	CASSQDSGRTDNEQFF
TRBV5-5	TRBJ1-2	CASSFEGGAGFLYGYTF